In its sample, the clone carrying this T cell receptor beta chain was seen many times. Its target is unknown. The sample is drawn from a study of response to subunit inactivated influenza vaccine. Study-level results: The authors suggested that every seasonal influenza vaccination recruits few new T cells.

This CDR3 is built from 14 residues. V gave up 1 base and J gave up 7 bases, with 11 bases separating them. TCRdb processed the RT-PCR reads anew with MiXCR; each CDR3 protein has one entry. Found here are about 160,000 distinct CDR3 sequences, approximately 10% of them singletons; the top ten hold around an eighth. The V call is TRBV12-3 or TRBV12-4, the J call TRBJ1-5; D perhaps matches TRBD1 (5 bases). The TCR sequence derives from a man aged 45-60 years who received an inactivated influenza vaccine. Source: non-naive T cells sorted from PBMCs, taken about 40 days after vaccination. The CDR3 spells CASSLVAGKQPQHF. The CDR3 DNA reads TGTGCCAGCAGTTTAGTCGCAGGGAAGCAGCCCCAGCATTTT.